The clone carrying this TCR beta chain was counted a few times. Antigen: not known. This sample was included in a study of T-cell memory formation after mild COVID-19. Study overall: TCR clusters were mostly donor specific.

Study-level points and caveats: Mostly located in CM and EM were contracting CD4+ clones, with contracting CD8+ clones located in EMRA.

Using constant-segment primers, 5'RACE produced TCR alpha and TCR beta cDNA libraries carrying sample barcodes and UMIs. TCRdb re-analysed the 5' RACE reads in MiXCR, keeping a single row per CDR3 protein. Here the sample spans 200,000 to 250,000 distinct CDR3 sequences, 8% to 10% being singletons. Sequenced input: PBMCs or a T cell subset sorted from them (not recorded which). The TCR was taken from a man younger than 30 who had mild COVID-19 (a few samples of this study predate the infection). Cell type and time point are not known.

In DNA form, the CDR3 reads TGCGCCAGCAGCACGACAGGGGATGCTGGGGCCAACGTCCTGACTTTC. Translation: CASSTTGDAGANVLTF. V is TRBV5-1 and J is TRBJ2-6, with TRBD1 matching 8 bases. Per germline, CDR1 SGHRS and CDR2 YFSETQ. This CDR3 comprises 16 residues. V gave up 4 bases and J gave up 2 bases; unmatched junction bases: 5.